The 16 T cell receptor beta chains presented below share a single source sample, sequenced in a study of Ad26.COV2.S vaccination and SARS-CoV-2 variants. Assay: immunoSEQ multiplex PCR; the TCRdb copy retains only in-frame clones and omits some. The profile shows 380,000 or so clones, about four fifths of them singletons. Stated treatment: some 19 received Ad26.COV2.S at low or high dose, single or two shots; roughly five received placebo; per-sample allocation not given. After the first vaccine or placebo injection, samples were drawn on day 63. The sequenced sample was peripheral blood, obtained in a trial of Ad26.COV2.S vaccine versus placebo. The receptors originated from a person between 18 and 65 years old who received the Ad26.COV2.S COVID-19 vaccine or a placebo.

In this sample, this clone turned up a few times. Other DNA variants within this sample encode the same CDR3. The gene calls are TRBV2 and TRBJ1-1; D not certain. Trimming left V 1 base short and J 4 bases short, with 7 bases between. This CDR3 region has 13 residues. Germline values: CDR1 SNHLY, CDR2 FYNNEI. CDR3 DNA: TGTGCCAGCAGTGAAGGCCCCGGCACTGAAGCTTTCTTT. Protein: CASSEGPGTEAFF.

This rearrangement joins TRBV13 to TRBJ2-7, with D perhaps TRBD2 (5 bases). This CDR3 is built from 13 residues. V was trimmed by 1 base and J by 2 bases, leaving 6 bases between them. CDR1 PRHDT and CDR2 FYEKMQ come from the germline V gene (reference sequence). This CDR3 reads CASSLVGAYEQYF. The DNA for the CDR3 is TGTGCCAGCAGCTTAGTGGGAGCCTACGAGCAGTACTTC. Looking up the rest from reference TRBV13 and TRBJ2-7 gives the full variable domain: AAGVIQSPRHLIKEKRETATLKCYPIPRHDTVYWYQQGPGQDPQFLISFYEKMQSDKGSIPDRFSAQQFSDYHSELNMSSLELGDSALYFCASSLVGAYEQYFGPGTRLTVT.

Written as DNA, the CDR3 is TGCGCCAGCAGCTGGACACGGGACACCCTGAATGGCTACACCTTC. Amino acids: CASSWTRDTLNGYTF. This sequence joins TRBV5-1 and TRBJ1-2; TRBD1 is a possible D gene (6 bases). The CDR3 spans 15 residues. With 3 bases removed from V and 6 bases from J, the gap between germline ends came to 18 bases. The germline V gene encodes CDR1 SGHRS and CDR2 YFSETQ.

This chain connects TRBV7-6 to TRBJ1-4; unclear D gene. Trimming removed 5 bases at V and 7 bases at J, with 17 bases between. CDR1 SGHVS and CDR2 FNYEAQ come from the germline V gene. The CDR3 has 15 residues. This chain's CDR3 is CASSPTPGVIEKLFF. DNA of the CDR3: TGTGCCAGCAGCCCAACCCCTGGGGTGATTGAAAAACTGTTTTTT.

In this sample, this clone turned up many times. This chain's CDR3 is CASSIPRGRGRDEQYF. CDR3 DNA: TGTGCCAGTAGTATACCTCGCGGCAGGGGGCGCGACGAGCAGTACTTC. The genes are TRBV19 and TRBJ2-7, with 8 bases lining up with TRBD1. The CDR3 is 16 residues long. Unmatched junction bases numbered 11, after V lost 2 bases and J lost 5 bases. Looked up from germline, CDR1 is LNHDA and CDR2 is SQIVND (reference sequence). Full variable domain (remainder filled in from reference TRBV19 and TRBJ2-7): DGGITQSPKYLFRKEGQNVTLSCEQNLNHDAMYWYRQDPGQGLRLIYYSQIVNDFQKGDIAEGYSVSREKKESFPLTVTSAQKNPTAFYLCASSIPRGRGRDEQYFGPGTRLTVT.

The CDR3 DNA reads TGTGCCAGCAGCTCGCGACAGGGGACCCACGAGCAGTACTTC. Translating gives CASSSRQGTHEQYF. The chain couples TRBV5-6 to TRBJ2-7, with 8 bases aligning to TRBD1. V shed 3 bases and J 5 bases; nucleotides not matched to a gene: 7. The CDR3 runs 14 residues. Germline loops: CDR1 SGHDT, CDR2 YYEEEE. Combining the CDR3 with reference TRBV5-6 and TRBJ2-7 gives the whole variable domain DAGVTQSPTHLIKTRGQQVTLRCSPKSGHDTVSWYQQALGQGPQFIFQYYEEEERQRGNFPDRFSGHQFPNYSSELNVNALLLGDSALYLCASSSRQGTHEQYFGPGTRLTVT.

This chain uses TRBV6-5 with TRBJ1-1; D call uncertain. CDR1 is MNHEY and CDR2 is SVGAGI in the germline V gene. Trimming removed 7 bases at V and 6 bases at J, with 18 bases between. The CDR3 totals 14 residues. In DNA form, the CDR3 reads TGTGCCAGCACGACTGAGCCGAGCAACGCTGAAGCTTTCTTT. Its protein product is CASTTEPSNAEAFF.

This clone was detected only once. This sequence joins TRBV10-3 and TRBJ2-7; D unclear. Germline V gives CDR1 ENHRY, CDR2 SYGVKD. The CDR3 has 12 amino acids. Trimming removed 4 bases at V and 3 bases at J, with 7 bases between. The CDR3 here is CAISGKNYEQYF. CDR3 coding DNA: TGTGCCATCAGTGGGAAGAACTACGAGCAGTACTTC.

Concerning this clone: The same CDR3 arises from other DNA sequences in this sample as well. This sequence joins TRBV5-1 and TRBJ2-1; D not resolved. This CDR3 is built from 13 residues. Germline loops: CDR1 SGHRS, CDR2 YFSETQ. V was trimmed by 0 bases and J by 2 bases, leaving 3 bases between them. CDR3: CASSLETYNEQFF. For the CDR3, the DNA is TGCGCCAGCAGCTTGGAAACCTACAATGAGCAGTTCTTC.

The J gene is TRBJ1-6, the V gene TRBV6-5; D is unclear. The CDR3 totals 13 residues. Germline values: CDR1 MNHEY, CDR2 SVGAGI. V was shortened by 2 bases and J by 9 bases, with 8 bases between the two germline ends. The DNA of the CDR3 is TGTGCCAGCAGTTACGAGACCGGTTCACCCCTCCACTTT. Its protein is CASSYETGSPLHF.

This clone was counted once. This sequence joins TRBV5-1 and TRBJ1-2; tentative D call: TRBD1 (5 bases). Germline CDR1 SGHRS, CDR2 YFSETQ. The CDR3 runs to 14 residues. Trimming left V 0 bases short and J 5 bases short, with 11 bases between. CDR3 residues: CASSLAGTAYGYTF. In DNA, the CDR3 is TGCGCCAGCAGCTTGGCCGGGACGGCGTATGGCTACACCTTC.

The J gene is TRBJ1-1, the V gene TRBV7-2; 8 bases fit TRBD1. CDR3 length equals 15 residues. With V trimmed by 5 bases and J by 4 bases, 9 bases remained unmatched. Per germline, CDR1 SGHTA and CDR2 FQGNSA. As DNA, the CDR3 is TGTGCCAGCAGCAAGTCAGGGGGCTGGACCACTGAAGCTTTCTTT. It translates to CASSKSGGWTTEAFF.

The table lists this clone with a count of one. The V call is TRBV5-5, the J call TRBJ2-3; D not certain. The V gene's germline CDR1 is SGHKS and CDR2 YYEKEE (reference sequence). Trimming cost V 0 bases and J 2 bases, with 4 bases left between them. This CDR3 has 13 residues. CDR3 region: CASSLGPTDTQYF. Here the CDR3 DNA reads TGTGCCAGCAGCTTGGGACCCACAGATACGCAGTATTTT.

Details on this clone: The same CDR3 is also encoded by other DNA sequences in this sample. The V and J genes are TRBV9 and TRBJ2-7, with D possibly matching TRBD2 (5 bases). The germline V gene has CDR1 SGDLS and CDR2 YYNGEE. The CDR3 has 14 residues. V gave up 0 bases and J gave up 1 base, with 8 bases separating them. The CDR3 loop is CASSVGGFSYEQYF. In DNA, the CDR3 is TGTGCCAGCAGCGTAGGAGGGTTTTCCTACGAGCAGTACTTC.

CDR3 protein: CASSAPLTEQFF. The CDR3 DNA follows: TGTGCCAGCAGTGCTCCCTTAACGGAGCAGTTCTTC. V gene TRBV6-2 or TRBV6-3 combines with J gene TRBJ2-1; D remains unclear. This CDR3 region has 12 residues. Trimming took 5 bases from V and 10 from J, leaving 12 bases between them. Germline CDR1 is MNHEY and CDR2 is SVGEGT.

This rearrangement joins TRBV5-1 to TRBJ2-4; 12 bases align to TRBD2. Germline assignment: CDR1 SGHRS and CDR2 YFSETQ. V trimming: 4 bases; J trimming: 4 bases; junction bases outside the gene matches: 12. The CDR3 covers 18 residues. CDR3 sequence (DNA): TGCGCCAGCAGCCCTCTAGCGGGAGGGATGCTAGCTAAAAACATTCAGTACTTC. This translates into CASSPLAGGMLAKNIQYF.